A selection of T cell receptor beta chains follows, all from one sample in a study of T-cell reconstitution after alpha-beta-depleted transplantation in children. Via MiXCR, TCRdb re-called the PCR reads, giving one row per CDR3 protein. The table lists 300,000 to 350,000 distinct CDR3 sequences, around 15% of them singletons, with 35% to 50% in the top ten. The sample consisted of PBMCs, mostly from graft donor cells, taken 360 days after TCRalphabeta/CD19-depleted stem cell transplant. The receptors originated from a male patient aged 2-10 years who had a stem cell transplant for acute lymphoblastic leukemia, so the T cells may come from the graft donor. The CDR3 runs from the conserved cysteine through the conserved F or W. A D gene is named only where the DNA matches it firmly. Clone size is stated in some rows and not others, as once, few, many or a class when expanded.

d_call,clone_size,v_call,j_call,cdr3_aa,cdr3_nt
.,few,TRBV27,TRBJ2-5,CASSFRGFGQETQYF,TGTGCCAGCAGTTTTCGAGGGTTTGGGCAAGAGACCCAGTACTTC
TRBD2,.,TRBV5-4,TRBJ2-1,CASSSEWGGWINEQFF,TGTGCCAGCAGCTCCGAGTGGGGGGGATGGATCAATGAGCAGTTCTTC
.,.,TRBV5-1,TRBJ2-1,CASSSTRASHNEQFF,TGCGCCAGCAGCTCGACCAGGGCTTCCCACAATGAGCAGTTCTTC
.,.,TRBV20-1,TRBJ1-1,CSASLGQMNTEAFF,TGCAGTGCTAGCCTCGGGCAGATGAACACTGAAGCTTTCTTT
.,.,TRBV9,TRBJ1-3,CASSVAGNTIYF,TGTGCCAGCAGCGTAGCTGGAAACACCATATATTTT
TRBD1,few,TRBV7-8,TRBJ2-1,CASSRYRGSYNEQFF,TGTGCCAGCAGTCGATACAGGGGTTCCTACAATGAGCAGTTCTTC
.,few,TRBV4-2,TRBJ2-5,CASSQGPKGETQYF,TGTGCCAGCAGCCAAGGTCCGAAAGGGGAGACCCAGTACTTC
TRBD2,.,TRBV29-1,TRBJ2-1,CSVWTSGRMGNEQFF,TGCAGCGTTTGGACTAGCGGGAGAATGGGCAATGAGCAGTTCTTC
.,few,TRBV9,TRBJ1-3,CASSVSLQGTGNTIYF,TGTGCCAGCAGCGTTTCCCTTCAGGGAACTGGAAACACCATATATTTT
TRBD2,many,TRBV10-3,TRBJ2-2,CATRGDTGELFF,TGTGCCACTCGGGGGGACACCGGGGAGCTGTTTTTT
.,few,TRBV27,TRBJ2-1,CASSSGRPTYNEQFF,TGTGCCAGCAGTTCTGGGCGCCCGACCTACAATGAGCAGTTCTTC
.,few,TRBV5-1,TRBJ2-5,CASSSPGWGETQYF,TGCGCCAGCAGCTCCCCGGGTTGGGGCGAGACCCAGTACTTC
TRBD1,few,TRBV28,TRBJ1-5,CASSLGDRGHQPQHF,TGTGCCAGCAGTTTAGGGGACAGGGGGCACCAGCCCCAGCATTTT
TRBD2,few,TRBV28,TRBJ2-1,CASRHQRGAYNEQFF,TGTGCCAGCAGGCATCAGCGGGGGGCCTACAATGAGCAGTTCTTC
.,.,TRBV6-2/TRBV6-3,TRBJ1-2,CASSPSLDRGGYTF,TGTGCCAGCAGTCCCTCCTTGGATCGTGGTGGCTACACCTTC
.,few,TRBV29-1,TRBJ2-3,CSVLAVGGAQYF,TGCAGCGTCCTAGCCGTTGGTGGCGCGCAGTATTTT
.,many,TRBV25-1,TRBJ2-2,CASRPRLTGELFF,TGTGCCAGCCGCCCCCGACTCACCGGGGAGCTGTTTTTT
TRBD2,.,TRBV15,TRBJ2-3,CATSRSLAGGITDTQYF,TGTGCCACCAGCAGATCATTAGCGGGAGGGATCACAGATACGCAGTATTTT
TRBD2,.,TRBV27,TRBJ2-1,CASSLIAGGRFNEQFF,TGTGCCAGCAGTCTCATAGCGGGAGGGCGGTTCAATGAGCAGTTCTTC
.,.,TRBV12-3/TRBV12-4,TRBJ2-1,CASRQTGGSYNEQFF,TGTGCCAGCAGACAAACTGGGGGGTCATACAATGAGCAGTTCTTC
.,many,TRBV12-3/TRBV12-4,TRBJ1-2,CASSFQDGGYGYTF,TGTGCCAGCAGTTTCCAGGACGGGGGCTATGGCTACACCTTC
TRBD1,.,TRBV5-1,TRBJ2-5,CASSLLRDRHQETQYF,TGCGCCAGCAGCTTGCTCCGGGACAGGCACCAAGAGACCCAGTACTTC
TRBD1,.,TRBV9,TRBJ2-3,CASSVRGQGSTDTQYF,TGTGCCAGCAGCGTGAGGGGACAGGGGAGCACAGATACGCAGTATTTT
.,many,TRBV28,TRBJ1-5,CASSLSGQPQHF,TGTGCCAGCAGTTTATCGGGTCAGCCCCAGCATTTT
.,many,TRBV12-3/TRBV12-4,TRBJ1-3,CASSPSGGWGGNTIYF,TGTGCCAGCAGTCCCAGTGGAGGTTGGGGGGGAAACACCATATATTTT
.,.,TRBV11-2,TRBJ1-2,CASSLGSLHYGYTF,TGTGCCAGCAGCTTAGGCAGCCTTCACTATGGCTACACCTTC
TRBD2,.,TRBV4-2,TRBJ2-2,CASTRGEKGGELFF,TGTGCCAGCACCCGGGGGGAGAAAGGCGGGGAGCTGTTTTTT
TRBD2,.,TRBV10-3,TRBJ2-1,CAISDPGLAGVVEQFF,TGTGCCATCAGTGATCCGGGACTAGCGGGAGTGGTTGAGCAGTTCTTC
TRBD2,.,TRBV5-1,TRBJ2-1,CASSLLLASGRAGIDEQFF,TGCGCCAGCAGCTTGTTGTTGGCTAGCGGGAGGGCCGGCATCGATGAGCAGTTCTTC
TRBD1,.,TRBV12-3/TRBV12-4,TRBJ2-2,CASSPGGLGTGELFF,TGTGCCAGCAGTCCAGGGGGCTTGGGGACCGGGGAGCTGTTTTTT
TRBD2,many,TRBV2,TRBJ2-7,CASSGHGLAGDEQYF,TGTGCCAGCAGTGGGCACGGACTAGCGGGAGATGAGCAGTACTTC
.,few,TRBV7-9,TRBJ2-5,CASSNSRETQYF,TGTGCCAGCAGCAACAGCAGAGAGACCCAGTACTTC
.,few,TRBV3-1,TRBJ2-5,CASSQVAGGQETQYF,TGTGCCAGCAGCCAAGTCGCAGGAGGACAAGAGACCCAGTACTTC
.,.,TRBV12-3/TRBV12-4,TRBJ2-2,CARARANTGELFF,TGTGCCAGGGCCCGCGCGAACACCGGGGAGCTGTTTTTT
TRBD2,.,TRBV5-1,TRBJ2-2,CASSLTHRTSRELFF,TGCGCCAGCAGCTTGACCCACCGGACTAGCCGGGAGCTGTTTTTT
TRBD1,.,TRBV12-3/TRBV12-4,TRBJ1-2,CASGTAINYGYTF,TGTGCCAGCGGGACAGCTATCAACTATGGCTACACCTTC
.,.,TRBV12-3/TRBV12-4,TRBJ1-5,CASSLAVPNQPQHF,TGTGCCAGCAGTTTGGCGGTACCCAATCAGCCCCAGCATTTT
TRBD2,.,TRBV7-2,TRBJ2-1,CASSLGGRRGNEQFF,TGTGCCAGCAGCTTGGGCGGGAGGAGAGGCAATGAGCAGTTCTTC
TRBD2,few,TRBV30,TRBJ2-1,CAWSRLRASGQNFNEQFF,TGTGCCTGGAGCCGACTGAGGGCTAGCGGGCAGAATTTCAATGAGCAGTTCTTC
TRBD2,.,TRBV6-1,TRBJ2-1,CASSPPGEGLAGYNEQFF,TGTGCCAGCAGCCCCCCGGGCGAGGGACTAGCGGGCTACAATGAGCAGTTCTTC
.,many,TRBV12-3/TRBV12-4,TRBJ2-1,CASSLKGAAEQFF,TGTGCCAGCAGTCTAAAGGGCGCCGCCGAGCAGTTCTTC
TRBD1,.,TRBV5-4,TRBJ1-1,CASSLSRTGGNTEAFF,TGTGCCAGCAGCTTGTCACGGACAGGCGGGAACACTGAAGCTTTCTTT
.,.,TRBV5-8,TRBJ2-4,CASSLKGVLAKNIQYF,TGTGCCAGCAGCTTGAAGGGGGTCCTAGCCAAAAACATTCAGTACTTC
TRBD2,.,TRBV4-1,TRBJ2-1,CASSLRGLAGVNEQFF,TGCGCCAGCAGCCTGCGTGGACTAGCGGGAGTCAATGAGCAGTTCTTC
.,few,TRBV14,TRBJ2-2,CASSSPGQSNTGELFF,TGTGCCAGCAGCTCCCCTGGACAGTCGAACACCGGGGAGCTGTTTTTT
.,many,TRBV5-1,TRBJ2-3,CASSWVIADTQYF,TGCGCCAGCAGCTGGGTAATCGCAGATACGCAGTATTTT
TRBD2,.,TRBV10-3,TRBJ2-1,CAISDPGTSGINEQFF,TGTGCCATCAGTGATCCCGGGACTAGCGGGATTAATGAGCAGTTCTTC
.,few,TRBV6-5,TRBJ1-3,CASSYGPGPQNTIYF,TGTGCCAGCAGTTACGGTCCGGGGCCGCAAAACACCATATATTTT
TRBD1,.,TRBV20-1,TRBJ1-2,CSLPGQGNGYTF,TGCAGTCTACCGGGACAGGGAAATGGCTACACCTTC